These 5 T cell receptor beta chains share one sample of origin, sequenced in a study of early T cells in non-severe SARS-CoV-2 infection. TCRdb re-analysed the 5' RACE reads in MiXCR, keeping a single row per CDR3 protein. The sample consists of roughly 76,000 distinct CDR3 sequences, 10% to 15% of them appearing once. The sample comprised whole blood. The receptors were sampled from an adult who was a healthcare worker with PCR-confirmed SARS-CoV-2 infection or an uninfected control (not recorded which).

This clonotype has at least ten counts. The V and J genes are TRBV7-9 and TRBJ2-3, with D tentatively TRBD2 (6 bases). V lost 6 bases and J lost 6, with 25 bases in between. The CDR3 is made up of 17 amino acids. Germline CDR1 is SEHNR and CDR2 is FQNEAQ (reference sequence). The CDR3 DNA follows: TGTGCCAGCAGTAACGCGGCCCCCGGGAGCCGCGTTGATACGCAGTATTTT. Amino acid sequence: CASSNAAPGSRVDTQYF.

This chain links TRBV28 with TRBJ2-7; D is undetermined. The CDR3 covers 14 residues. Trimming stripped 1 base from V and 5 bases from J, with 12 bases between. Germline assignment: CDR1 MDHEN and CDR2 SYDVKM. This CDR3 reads CASSLYSSGDEQYF. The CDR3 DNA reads TGTGCCAGCAGTTTATACTCGTCTGGGGACGAGCAGTACTTC. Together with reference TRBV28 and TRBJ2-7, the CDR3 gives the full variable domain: DVKVTQSSRYLVKRTGEKVFLECVQDMDHENMFWYRQDPGLGLRLIYFSYDVKMKEKGDIPEGYSVSREKKERFSLILESASTNQTSMYLCASSLYSSGDEQYFGPGTRLTVT.

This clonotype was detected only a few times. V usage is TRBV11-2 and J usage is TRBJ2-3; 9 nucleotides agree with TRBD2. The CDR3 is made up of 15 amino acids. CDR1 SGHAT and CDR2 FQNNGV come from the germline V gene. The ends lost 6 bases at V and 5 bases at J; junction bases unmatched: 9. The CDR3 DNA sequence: TGTGCCAGCAGTCTTAGCGGGAGTGCCGGAGATACGCAGTATTTT. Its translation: CASSLSGSAGDTQYF.

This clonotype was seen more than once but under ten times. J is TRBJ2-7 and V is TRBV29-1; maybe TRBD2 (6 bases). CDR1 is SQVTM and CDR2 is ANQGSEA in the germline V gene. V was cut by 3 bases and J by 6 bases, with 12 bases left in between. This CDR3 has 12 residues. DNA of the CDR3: TGCAGCGTTGATAAGGCCGGGGGCGAGCAGTACTTC. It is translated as CSVDKAGGEQYF.

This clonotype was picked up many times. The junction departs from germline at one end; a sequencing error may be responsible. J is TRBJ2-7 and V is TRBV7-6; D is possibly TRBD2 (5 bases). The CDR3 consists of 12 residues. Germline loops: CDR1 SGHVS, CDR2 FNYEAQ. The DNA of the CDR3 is TGTGCCAGCAGCCTAGCAGTCCACGAGCAGTACTTC. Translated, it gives CASSLAVHEQYF.